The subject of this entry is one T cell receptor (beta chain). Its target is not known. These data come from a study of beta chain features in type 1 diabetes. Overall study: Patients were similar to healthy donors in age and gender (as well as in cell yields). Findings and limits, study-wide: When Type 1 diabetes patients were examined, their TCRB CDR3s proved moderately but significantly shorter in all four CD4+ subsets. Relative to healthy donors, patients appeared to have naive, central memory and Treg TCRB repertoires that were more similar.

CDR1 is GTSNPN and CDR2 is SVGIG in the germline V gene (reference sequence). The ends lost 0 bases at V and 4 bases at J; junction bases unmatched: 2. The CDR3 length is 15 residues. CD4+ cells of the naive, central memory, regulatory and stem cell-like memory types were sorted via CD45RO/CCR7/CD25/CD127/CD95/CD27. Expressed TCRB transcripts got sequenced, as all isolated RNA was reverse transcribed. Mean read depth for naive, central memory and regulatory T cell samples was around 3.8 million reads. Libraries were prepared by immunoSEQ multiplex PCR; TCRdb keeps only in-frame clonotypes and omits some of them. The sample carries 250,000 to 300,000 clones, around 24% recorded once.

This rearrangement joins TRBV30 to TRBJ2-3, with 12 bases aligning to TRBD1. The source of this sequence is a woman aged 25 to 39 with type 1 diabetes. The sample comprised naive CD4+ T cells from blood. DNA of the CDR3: TGTGCCTGGAGTGTAGGGACAGGGGGCGCAGATACGCAGTATTTT. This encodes CAWSVGTGGADTQYF.